These 8 T cell receptor beta chains came from one sample sequenced in a study of blood T cell repertoires in COVID-19. Some clones are missing from TCRdb's copy, which holds only in-frame ones; the method was immunoSEQ multiplex PCR. The repertoire consists of about 320,000 clones, with 90% occurring once and the leading ten covering around 2.6%. Sample: PBMCs or T cells enriched from blood (not recorded which). The receptors were sampled from a man in his 60s who had recovered from COVID-19.

The V and J genes are TRBV7-3 and TRBJ2-1; D is unclear. Trimming stripped 5 bases from V and 8 bases from J, with 16 bases between. There are 14 residues in the CDR3. Germline CDR1 is SGHTA and CDR2 is FQGTGA. CDR3 in amino acids: CASSRGKPFDEQFF. Here the CDR3 DNA reads TGTGCCAGCAGCAGAGGCAAACCTTTCGATGAGCAGTTCTTC.

J is TRBJ1-1 and V is TRBV12-5; D possibly corresponds to TRBD1 (5 bases). Trimming removed 1 base at V and 7 bases at J, with 10 bases between. The germline V gene has CDR1 LGHNT and CDR2 FRNRAP. The CDR3 consists of 13 residues. DNA of the CDR3: TGTGCTAGTGGTTTGGGACAGACGAATGAAGCTTTCTTT. Protein sequence: CASGLGQTNEAFF.

The chain employs TRBV7-8 and TRBJ1-4; D may be TRBD1 (6 bases). Germline V gives CDR1 SGHVS, CDR2 FQNEAQ. CDR3 size: 15 residues. V was clipped by 4 bases and J by 5 bases, with 14 bases between them. The CDR3 loop reads CASSSHRAFNEKLFF. The CDR3 DNA is TGTGCCAGCAGCTCACACAGGGCTTTCAATGAAAAACTGTTTTTT.

The chain joins TRBV10-3 to TRBJ2-3, with TRBD1 matching 9 bases. This CDR3 contains 14 residues. Germline lookup yields CDR1 ENHRY and CDR2 SYGVKD. Trimming took 6 bases from V and 0 from J; bases not matched to a gene: 1. DNA of the CDR3: TGTGCCATCAGACAGGGGGCGAGCACAGATACGCAGTATTTT. Translation: CAIRQGASTDTQYF.

This chain links TRBV24-1 with TRBJ1-5; TRBD1 might be the D (6 bases). V was shortened by 3 bases and J by 7 bases, with 18 bases between the two germline ends. This CDR3 region has 16 residues. In germline, CDR1 is KGHDR, CDR2 SFDVKD. For the CDR3, the DNA is TGTGCCACCAGTGATCCCCTTTCGGGGGGCGACCAGCCCCAGCATTTT. Its protein is CATSDPLSGGDQPQHF.

The chain recombines TRBV29-1 with TRBJ1-1, with TRBD1 matching over 9 bases. V shed 7 bases, J shed 7 bases, and the junction held 10 bases outside the gene matches. CDR3 size: 13 residues. The germline V gene encodes CDR1 SQVTM and CDR2 ANQGSEA. CDR3 nucleotides: TGCAGCGGGAAGGGACAGGGTCAAGGTGAAGCTTTCTTT. Translating gives CSGKGQGQGEAFF.

This clone was observed once. The CDR3 sequence is CASSRASGIYEQFF. CDR3 DNA sequence: TGTGCCAGCAGTCGGGCTAGCGGGATATATGAGCAGTTCTTC. The chain couples TRBV5-6 to TRBJ2-1, with 9 bases fitting TRBD2. The CDR3 consists of 14 residues. With 5 bases clipped from V and 8 bases from J, the junction kept 8 bases outside the gene matches. Germline V gene lookup returns CDR1 SGHDT and CDR2 YYEEEE.

The rearrangement uses TRBV24-1 and TRBJ2-1; possibly TRBD1 for D (8 bases). Germline CDR1 is KGHDR and CDR2 is SFDVKD. The length of the CDR3 is 16 residues. With 4 bases removed from V and 4 bases from J, the gap between germline ends came to 16 bases. CDR3 region: CATSENRGRAYNEQFF. The CDR3 DNA sequence: TGTGCCACCAGTGAGAACAGGGGGAGGGCTTACAATGAGCAGTTCTTC.